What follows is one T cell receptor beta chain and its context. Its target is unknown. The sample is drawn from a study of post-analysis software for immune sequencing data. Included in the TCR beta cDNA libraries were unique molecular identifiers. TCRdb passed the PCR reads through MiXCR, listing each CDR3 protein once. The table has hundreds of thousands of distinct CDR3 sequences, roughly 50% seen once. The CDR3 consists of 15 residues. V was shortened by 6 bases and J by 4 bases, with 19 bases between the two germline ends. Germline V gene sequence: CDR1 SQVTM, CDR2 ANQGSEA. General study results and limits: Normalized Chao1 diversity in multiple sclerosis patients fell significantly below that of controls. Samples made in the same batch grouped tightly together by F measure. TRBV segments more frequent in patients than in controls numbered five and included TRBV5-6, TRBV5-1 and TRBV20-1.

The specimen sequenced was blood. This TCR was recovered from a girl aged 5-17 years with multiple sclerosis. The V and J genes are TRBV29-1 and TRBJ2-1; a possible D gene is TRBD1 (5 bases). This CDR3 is CSVENRFRVYNEQFF. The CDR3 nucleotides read TGCAGCGTGGAAAACAGGTTTAGGGTTTACAATGAGCAGTTCTTC.